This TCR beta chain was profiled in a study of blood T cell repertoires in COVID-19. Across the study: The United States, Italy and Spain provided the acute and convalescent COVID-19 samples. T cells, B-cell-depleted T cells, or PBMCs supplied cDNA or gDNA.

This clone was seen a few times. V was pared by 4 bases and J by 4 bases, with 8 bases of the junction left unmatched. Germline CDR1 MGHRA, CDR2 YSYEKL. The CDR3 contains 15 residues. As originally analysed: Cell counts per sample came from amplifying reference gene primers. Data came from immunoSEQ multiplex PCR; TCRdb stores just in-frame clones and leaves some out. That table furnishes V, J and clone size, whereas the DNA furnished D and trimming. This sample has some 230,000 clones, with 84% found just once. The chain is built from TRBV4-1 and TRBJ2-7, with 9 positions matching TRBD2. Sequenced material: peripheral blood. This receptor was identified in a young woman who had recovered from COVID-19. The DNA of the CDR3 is TGCGCCAGCAGCCTCCGGACTAGCGAGATTTACGAGCAGTACTTC. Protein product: CASSLRTSEIYEQYF.